This TCR beta chain stems from a study of T cell repertoires in cytomegalovirus infection. The wider study: The study used recently identified HLA-C-restricted and well-studied HLA-B-restricted CMV epitopes. It was the public TCR beta signatures that indicated both CMV infection and matching HLA type.

The table lists this clonotype with a few counts. As yet, its antigen is unknown. TCRdb recomputed calls from the reads with MiXCR, one row per CDR3 protein. The table shows about 37,000 distinct CDR3 sequences, with roughly 49% occurring only once. Here the sequenced sample was CD8+ T cells from cultured PBMCs, taken from culture after CMV antigen stimulation. This TCR derives from a human donor in good health (CMV status not recorded). Some clones in this sample may be carry-over from other donors' samples.

The CDR3 nucleotides are TGTGCCAGCAGCTTGGCGGGGAGCGGGGGGGCAAACATTCAGTACTTC. Amino acids: CASSLAGSGGANIQYF. The J gene is TRBJ2-4, the V gene TRBV5-4; 10 nucleotides line up with TRBD2. V trimming: 0 bases; J trimming: 6 bases; junction bases outside the gene matches: 6. This CDR3 has 16 amino acids. In germline, CDR1 is SGHNT, CDR2 YYREEE (reference sequence).